In its sample, the clone carrying this T cell receptor (beta chain) was seen many times. Its antigen is currently unknown. TCRdb re-called the 5' RACE reads with MiXCR, one entry per CDR3 protein. The table records 140,000 to 150,000 distinct CDR3 sequences, around 3.4% of them present only once. This sample is drawn from a study of identical twins. General study findings and limits: Monozygotic twin pairs showed more out-of-frame TCR alpha sharing than models estimated. Out-of-frame alpha sequences common to twins exhibited a surplus of low generation probability. Invariant T cells like MAIT and iNKT could partly confound the zero-insertion analyses.

The germline CDR1 and CDR2 sequences are GTSNPN and SVGIG (reference sequence). The ends were cut back, 1 base at V and 4 bases at J, with 11 bases in the middle. The CDR3 length is 14 residues. The rearrangement joins TRBV30 to TRBJ2-1; tentative D call: TRBD2 (6 bases). The sample consisted of memory T cells sorted from blood. This clonotype originated in a man younger than 30 in good health. CDR3 protein: CAWSAGLTYNEQFF. The CDR3 DNA reads TGTGCCTGGAGTGCGGGACTGACTTACAATGAGCAGTTCTTC.